The rows below give T cell receptor beta chains drawn from one sample of a study of blood T cell repertoires in COVID-19. TCRdb's table, derived via immunoSEQ multiplex PCR, lists solely in-frame clones and lacks some. The sample yields over 75,000 clones, approximately 82% seen once. The sequenced material came from peripheral blood. The receptor source for this set is a woman between 45 and 60 years old with acute or convalescent COVID-19. CDR3s include the opening cysteine and the closing phenylalanine or tryptophan. The D gene is left open where the match is weak. The listing skips clone size in some rows; elsewhere it reads once, few, many or a size class.

D gene,J gene,V gene,clone size,CDR3 DNA,CDR3 protein
TRBD2,TRBJ2-3,TRBV7-2,NA,TGTGCCAGCAGCTTAAGAATTCAGCGGGGGGGCACAGATACGCAGTATTTT,CASSLRIQRGGTDTQYF
NA,TRBJ2-2,TRBV27,NA,TGTGCCAGCAGTTCGACGCGAAATAGCAGGAACACCGGGGAGCTGTTTTTT,CASSSTRNSRNTGELFF
TRBD2,TRBJ2-1,TRBV19,NA,TGTGCCAGTAGTGAACCGGGACTAGCGGGACCTAGCTCCTACAATGAGCAGTTCTTC,CASSEPGLAGPSSYNEQFF
NA,TRBJ1-5,TRBV12-3/TRBV12-4,NA,TGTGCCAGCAGTTATCAGAACAATCAGCCCCAGCATTTT,CASSYQNNQPQHF
TRBD2,TRBJ2-3,TRBV11-2,NA,TGTGCCAGCAGCTTTAGCGGGAGCGCTAAAGATACGCAGTATTTT,CASSFSGSAKDTQYF
NA,TRBJ2-7,TRBV9,once,TGTGCCAGCAGCGCAGACCTGACTTACGAGCAGTACTTC,CASSADLTYEQYF
TRBD2,TRBJ2-3,TRBV6-5,NA,TGTGCCAGCAGTTCGTCTAGCGGGGGGGCTTTAGATACGCAGTATTTT,CASSSSSGGALDTQYF
NA,TRBJ2-3,TRBV27,NA,TGTGCCAGCAGTGGGTGGGGGGAGACCACAGATACGCAGTATTTT,CASSGWGETTDTQYF
NA,TRBJ1-1,TRBV11-2,NA,TGTGCCAGCAGCTTAGTTCAGGGCAGGAACACTGAAGCTTTCTTT,CASSLVQGRNTEAFF
NA,TRBJ1-3,TRBV7-2,NA,TGTGCCAGCAGCTCCCGGGTCGACTCTGGAAACACCATATATTTT,CASSSRVDSGNTIYF
NA,TRBJ1-2,TRBV5-4,NA,TGTGCCAGCAGCCAAAGCAGGGTAGGGGCTGGCTACACCTTC,CASSQSRVGAGYTF
NA,TRBJ1-1,TRBV27,few,TGTGCCAGCAGTTTCTTAGGACAGCAAAACACTGAAGCTTTCTTT,CASSFLGQQNTEAFF
NA,TRBJ2-3,TRBV30,NA,TGTGCCTGGAGTGTACTAAGCGCTACGCAGTATTTT,CAWSVLSATQYF
NA,TRBJ2-6,TRBV2,NA,TGTGCCACCCAGGGAGGGGGACCCGGGGCCAACGTCCTGACTTTC,CATQGGGPGANVLTF
NA,TRBJ2-7,TRBV7-9,once,TGTGCCAGCAGCCCCCGGGGACGGAGGGCCTACGAGCAGTACTTC,CASSPRGRRAYEQYF
TRBD1,TRBJ1-1,TRBV7-2,NA,TGTGCCAGCAGCCGGGACAGTCTGAACACTGAAGCTTTCTTT,CASSRDSLNTEAFF
NA,TRBJ1-4,TRBV30,NA,TGTGCCTGGAGTGCGAGAGGACTTAATGAAAAACTGTTTTTT,CAWSARGLNEKLFF
NA,TRBJ1-2,TRBV5-4,NA,TGTGCCAGCAGCCTCGACAGCGTAACCCTCTATGGCTACACCTTC,CASSLDSVTLYGYTF
NA,TRBJ2-7,TRBV4-3,NA,TGCGCCAGCAGCCAAGATAAAACAGGTGTCTACGAGCAGTACTTC,CASSQDKTGVYEQYF
NA,TRBJ2-1,TRBV21-1,NA,TGTGCCAGCAGCAAACGGACTCCTAGGTACAATGAGCAGTTCTTC,CASSKRTPRYNEQFF
TRBD2,TRBJ2-7,TRBV6-2/TRBV6-3,NA,TGTGCCAGCAGTTACTCGGGAGGGACTGGCGTCTACGAGCAGTACTTC,CASSYSGGTGVYEQYF
NA,TRBJ1-4,TRBV6-5,NA,TGTGCCAGCAGTTACAGTGGAGCTGGCGAAAAACTGTTTTTT,CASSYSGAGEKLFF
TRBD2,TRBJ2-7,TRBV3-1/TRBV3-2,NA,TGTGCCAGCAGCCAGAATTTGGCGGGAGGGCCCTACGAGCAGTACTTC,CASSQNLAGGPYEQYF
TRBD1,TRBJ1-2,TRBV4-3,few,TGCGCCAGCAGCCCGAGGGGGACAGGGGACTATGGCTACACCTTC,CASSPRGTGDYGYTF
TRBD1,TRBJ1-1,TRBV28,once,TGTGCCAGCAGGGGGGCAGGGGGTGGGAACACTGAAGCTTTCTTT,CASRGAGGGNTEAFF
NA,TRBJ2-7,TRBV18,once,TGTGCCAGCTCACCAGGCGGAGTTATCTACGAGCAGTACTTC,CASSPGGVIYEQYF
NA,TRBJ2-5,TRBV12-3/TRBV12-4,NA,TGTGCCAGCAGTTTTGGGCCCGGTAGGACCCAGTACTTC,CASSFGPGRTQYF
TRBD1,TRBJ2-6,TRBV5-1,NA,TGCGCCAGCAGCTGGACAGGGTCCGGGGCCAACGTCCTGACTTTC,CASSWTGSGANVLTF
TRBD1,TRBJ1-3,TRBV7-2,NA,TGTGCCAGCAGCCTACGGACAGGGCGAGACACCATATATTTT,CASSLRTGRDTIYF
TRBD1,TRBJ2-7,TRBV7-6,NA,TGTGCCAGCAGCCTCCGGGACAGGGCCTACGAGCAGTACTTC,CASSLRDRAYEQYF
TRBD2,TRBJ2-1,TRBV2,NA,TGTGCCAGCAGGTTTGGACTAGCGGATTACAATGAGCAGTTCTTC,CASRFGLADYNEQFF
TRBD1,TRBJ1-6,TRBV10-2,NA,TGCGCCACCCTGGACAGGGGGTCTCCGTATTCACCCCTCCACTTT,CATLDRGSPYSPLHF
NA,TRBJ2-3,TRBV7-9,few,TGTGCCAGCAGCTTAGTAGGAGGCACAGATACGCAGTATTTT,CASSLVGGTDTQYF
TRBD1,TRBJ1-3,TRBV19,NA,TGTGCCAGTAGTGACAGGGCAGCAGGAAACACCATATATTTT,CASSDRAAGNTIYF
TRBD2,TRBJ2-3,TRBV20-1,NA,TGCAGTGTTGCGGGAGGTGGTACGCAGTATTTT,CSVAGGGTQYF
TRBD2,TRBJ2-2,TRBV28,NA,TGTGCCACCAAGACTAGCGGAAACACCGGGGAGCTGTTTTTT,CATKTSGNTGELFF
TRBD1,TRBJ2-2,TRBV5-8,few,TGTGCCAGCATGAGGGGGCATGGTACCGGGGAGCTGTTTTTT,CASMRGHGTGELFF
NA,TRBJ1-5,TRBV19,NA,TGTGCCAGTAGTATAGTTGTAAATCAGCCCCAGCATTTT,CASSIVVNQPQHF
NA,TRBJ2-3,TRBV24-1,NA,TGTGCCACCAGTGACCCCCGGGATTCCTCATCCGATACGCAGTATTTT,CATSDPRDSSSDTQYF
NA,TRBJ2-2,TRBV7-9,once,TGTGCCAGCAGAGTGGCAGGTCAGACCCCCGGGGAGCTGTTTTTT,CASRVAGQTPGELFF
NA,TRBJ2-1,TRBV11-2,NA,TGTGCCAGCAGCCTCCTCGGTCTTGAGCAGTTCTTC,CASSLLGLEQFF
TRBD1,TRBJ2-5,TRBV19,NA,TGTGCCAGTAGTTATCGGGGACAGGGATTAGCGTACCAAGAGACCCAGTACTTC,CASSYRGQGLAYQETQYF
NA,TRBJ1-4,TRBV7-2,once,TGTGCCAGCAGCTTAGCACAGAGAACTAATGAAAAACTGTTTTTT,CASSLAQRTNEKLFF
TRBD1,TRBJ1-1,TRBV7-6,NA,TGTGCCAGCAGCTTAAGTAGGACAGGGGGCACTGAAGCTTTCTTT,CASSLSRTGGTEAFF
TRBD1,TRBJ1-4,TRBV28,once,TGTGCCAGCAAACTTCCAGGGGGCTTGACTAATGAAAAACTGTTTTTT,CASKLPGGLTNEKLFF
NA,TRBJ1-1,TRBV18,NA,TGTGCCAGCTCACTCCAGGGACTTACTATGAACACTGAAGCTTTCTTT,CASSLQGLTMNTEAFF
NA,TRBJ2-7,TRBV4-3,NA,TGCGCCAGCAGCCAAGTTACAGGGGGGGGGATCTCCTACGAGCAGTACTTC,CASSQVTGGGISYEQYF
NA,TRBJ1-1,TRBV29-1,few,TGCAGCGTTGCGGTAGGGGGACAGAACACTGAAGCTTTCTTT,CSVAVGGQNTEAFF
TRBD1,TRBJ1-2,TRBV6-5,NA,TGTGCCAGCAGCCGTGGACAGGGGACTAACTATGGCTACACCTTC,CASSRGQGTNYGYTF
TRBD1,TRBJ1-1,TRBV5-6,NA,TGTGCCAGCAGCTACCAGGACAGGCTGAACACTGAAGCTTTCTTT,CASSYQDRLNTEAFF
NA,TRBJ2-5,TRBV30,NA,TGTGCCTGGTTCTACGGAGGGACGCAAGGTTTAGGACCGTACTTC,CAWFYGGTQGLGPYF
NA,TRBJ2-6,TRBV3-1/TRBV3-2,once,TGTGCCAGCAGCCAGAGGACAGCTGGGGCCAACGTCCTGACTTTC,CASSQRTAGANVLTF
NA,TRBJ2-7,TRBV12-5,NA,TGTGCTAGTGCCACATCCAGTCTGACCTACGAGCAGTACTTC,CASATSSLTYEQYF
NA,TRBJ1-1,TRBV29-1,NA,TGCAGCGTTGCACCCCCCGGGCTAGGGGTGAACACTGAAGCTTTCTTT,CSVAPPGLGVNTEAFF
NA,TRBJ1-5,TRBV10-2,NA,TGCGCCAGCAGTGAGGCCGTAGTTGGGCCCCAGCATTTT,CASSEAVVGPQHF
NA,TRBJ1-6,TRBV5-5,once,TGTGCCAGCACCCTTCGTCCCGCGGCAGCACATTCACCCCTCCACTTT,CASTLRPAAAHSPLHF
NA,TRBJ2-5,TRBV5-4,NA,TGTGCCAGCAGCTTCGGGACACGAGAGACCCAGTACTTC,CASSFGTRETQYF